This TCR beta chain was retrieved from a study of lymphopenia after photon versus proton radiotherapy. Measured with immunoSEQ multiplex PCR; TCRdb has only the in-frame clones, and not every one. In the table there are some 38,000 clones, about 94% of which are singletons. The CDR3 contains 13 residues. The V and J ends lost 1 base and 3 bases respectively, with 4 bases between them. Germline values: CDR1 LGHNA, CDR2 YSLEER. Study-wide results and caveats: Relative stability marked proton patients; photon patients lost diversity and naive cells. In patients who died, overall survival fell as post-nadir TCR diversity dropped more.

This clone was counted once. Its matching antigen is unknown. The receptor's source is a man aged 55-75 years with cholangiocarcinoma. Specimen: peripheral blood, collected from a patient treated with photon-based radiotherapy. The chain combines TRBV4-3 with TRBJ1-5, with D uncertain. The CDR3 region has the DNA TGCGCCAGCAGCCAAGGGGTCAATCAGCCCCAGCATTTT. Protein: CASSQGVNQPQHF.